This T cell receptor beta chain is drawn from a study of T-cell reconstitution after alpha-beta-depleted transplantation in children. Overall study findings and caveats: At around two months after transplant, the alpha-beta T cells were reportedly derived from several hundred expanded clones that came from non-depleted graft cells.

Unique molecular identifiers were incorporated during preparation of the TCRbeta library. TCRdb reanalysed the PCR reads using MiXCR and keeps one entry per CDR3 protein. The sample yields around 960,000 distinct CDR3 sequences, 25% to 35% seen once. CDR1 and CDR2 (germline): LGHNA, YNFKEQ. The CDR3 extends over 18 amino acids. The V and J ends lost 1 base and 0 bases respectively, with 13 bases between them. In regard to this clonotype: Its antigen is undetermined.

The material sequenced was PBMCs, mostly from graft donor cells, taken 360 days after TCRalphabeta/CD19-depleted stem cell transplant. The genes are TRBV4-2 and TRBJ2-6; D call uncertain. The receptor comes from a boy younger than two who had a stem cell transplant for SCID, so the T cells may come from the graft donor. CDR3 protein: CASSQVLPSHSGANVLTF. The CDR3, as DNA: TGTGCCAGCAGCCAAGTATTGCCCAGTCACTCTGGGGCCAACGTCCTGACTTTC.